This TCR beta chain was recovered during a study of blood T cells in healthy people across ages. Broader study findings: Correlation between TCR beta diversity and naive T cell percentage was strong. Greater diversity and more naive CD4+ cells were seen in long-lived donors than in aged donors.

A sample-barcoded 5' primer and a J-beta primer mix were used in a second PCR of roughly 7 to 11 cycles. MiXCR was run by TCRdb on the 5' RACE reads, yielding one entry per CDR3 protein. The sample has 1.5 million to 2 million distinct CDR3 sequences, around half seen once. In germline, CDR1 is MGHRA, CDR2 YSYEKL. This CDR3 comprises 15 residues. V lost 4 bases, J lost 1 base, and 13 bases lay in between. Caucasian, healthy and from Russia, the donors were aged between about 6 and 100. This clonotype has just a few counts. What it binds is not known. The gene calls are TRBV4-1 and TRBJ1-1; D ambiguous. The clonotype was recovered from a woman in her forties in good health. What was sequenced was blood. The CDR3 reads CASSLSEGTNTEAFF. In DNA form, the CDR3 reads TGCGCCAGCAGCCTTTCAGAAGGTACGAACACTGAAGCTTTCTTT.